These 5 T cell receptor beta chains share one sample of origin, sequenced in a study of blood T cell repertoires in COVID-19. Assay used: immunoSEQ multiplex PCR; TCRdb lists only in-frame clones, some missing. This table holds over 150,000 clones, 87% found once. Sample: PBMCs or T cells enriched from blood (not recorded which). Every receptor here comes from a woman aged 45-59 years who had recovered from COVID-19.

The CDR3 bases are TGCAGCGTTGATGAGGACTGCGAGCGGGAGAAGACCGCCTACGAGCAGTACTTC. Translation: CSVDEDCEREKTAYEQYF. The J gene is TRBJ2-7, the V gene TRBV29-1, with 8 bases matching TRBD2. Trimming at V came to 3 bases and at J to 2 bases, leaving 18 bases not matched to a gene. This CDR3 is built from 18 residues. CDR1 and CDR2 from the germline V gene are SQVTM and ANQGSEA.

This clone was detected only a few times. This chain's CDR3 is CASSYSPSGSSYNEQFF. The CDR3 DNA reads as TGCGCCAGCAGCTATTCACCCAGCGGGAGCTCCTACAATGAGCAGTTCTTC. V gene TRBV5-1 combines with J gene TRBJ2-1; 8 positions agree with TRBD2. V dropped 3 bases and J dropped 0; count of bases not matched to a gene: 8. The CDR3 consists of 17 residues. Germline loops: CDR1 SGHRS, CDR2 YFSETQ.

V and J are TRBV7-9 and TRBJ1-1; 8 nucleotides line up with TRBD1. Germline V lookup: CDR1 SEHNR, CDR2 FQNEAQ (reference sequence). Trimming took 4 bases from V and 8 from J; bases not matched to a gene: 9. The CDR3 runs to 14 residues. CDR3 region: CASSSGQGTSEAFF. CDR3 bases: TGTGCCAGCAGCTCAGGACAGGGAACATCCGAAGCTTTCTTT.

This chain connects TRBV29-1 to TRBJ1-1; D is uncertain. Germline V gene data show CDR1 as SQVTM and CDR2 as ANQGSEA. This CDR3 contains 12 residues. The germline V and J ends were trimmed by 4 bases and 4 bases, with 10 bases remaining between them. The CDR3 here is CSVVREATEAFF. The CDR3 DNA follows: TGCAGCGTTGTCCGGGAAGCCACTGAAGCTTTCTTT.

The chain links TRBV19 to TRBJ2-1; the match to TRBD2 covers 10 bases. CDR3 length: 16 amino acids. Per the germline V gene, CDR1 is LNHDA and CDR2 is SQIVND (reference sequence). V trimming: 6 bases; J trimming: 6 bases; junction bases outside the gene matches: 11. The CDR3 DNA reads TGTGCCAGTAGATCTTGGACTAGCGGCCAGAGCAATGAGCAGTTCTTC. Encoded protein: CASRSWTSGQSNEQFF.